Listed below are T cell receptor beta chains from one sample, sequenced in a study of B cell selection in AIRE deficiency. The data were produced by immunoSEQ multiplex PCR, yet TCRdb's version contains in-frame clones alone and is incomplete. The sample gives 20,000 to 25,000 clones, around 97% of which show up once; roughly 0.18% is in the top ten. Sequencing was done on a sample of conventional CD4+ T cells sorted from PBMCs. The source is a human donor with AIRE deficiency. The CDR3 runs from the conserved cysteine through the conserved F or W.

V	J	CDR3
TRBV10-3	TRBJ2-4	CAISDGTMSKNIQYF
TRBV5-1	TRBJ2-7	CASSPIPGQGGSYEQYF
TRBV4-1	TRBJ2-1	CASSQGASGAYNEQFF
TRBV7-2	TRBJ1-6	CASSLAGPYNSPLHF
TRBV9	TRBJ1-1	CASSVGMNTEAFF
TRBV14	TRBJ2-3	CASSQGRTQPSTDTQYF
TRBV28	TRBJ2-5	CASTNSGGRIVGETQYF
TRBV5-4	TRBJ2-5	CASRTSGQETQYF
TRBV6-5	TRBJ2-7	CASSYKAGVDEQYF
TRBV19	TRBJ1-5	CASITPGQGSRTPTDNQPQHF